These T cell receptor beta chains were read from a single sample in a study of OX40 agonist ivuxolimab in advanced cancers. The method was immunoSEQ multiplex PCR; TCRdb's version includes in-frame clones alone and lacks a portion of them. The sample shows about 59,000 clones, approximately 90% of them seen only once. Sample: CD4+ or CD8+ T cells sorted from blood, taken in a trial of the OX40 agonist ivuxolimab. The receptors originated from an adult with an advanced solid tumor such as melanoma, head and neck, liver or kidney cancer. CDR3s leave out the opening cysteine and the closing phenylalanine or tryptophan. The D gene is left open where the match is weak. Not every row has a clone size; where given, it reads once, few, many or a size class.

>.|TRBJ2-1|.|TRBV28
ASSFGDILNEQF
>.|TRBJ2-5|.|TRBV7-6
ASSFLSRPQETQY
>.|TRBJ2-7|.|TRBV6-5
ASSLYYGQAYEQY
>.|TRBJ1-1|.|TRBV7-8
ASSLSPRGANTEAF
>.|TRBJ2-1|.|TRBV6-4
ASSLRDASELSSYNEQF
>.|TRBJ2-7|TRBD2|TRBV7-2
ASILDPAGDNEQY
>.|TRBJ2-2|TRBD2|TRBV5-1
ASRPTSGRGLATGELF
>.|TRBJ2-1|.|TRBV7-9
ASSLALATSYNEQF
>.|TRBJ2-3|TRBD2|TRBV19
ASSISSGTGTDTQY
>.|TRBJ2-1|.|TRBV19
ASSIPSSYNEQF
>.|TRBJ2-1|.|TRBV5-6
ASSLALPTSYNEQF
>.|TRBJ1-1|.|TRBV6-1
ASRTGFGDTEAF
>.|TRBJ2-1|.|TRBV12-5
ASGQGAGEGNEQF
>.|TRBJ1-2|TRBD1|TRBV5-4
ASTGPGQALPNYGYT
>once|TRBJ2-1|.|TRBV25-1
ASTPGSGNEQF
>.|TRBJ1-1|TRBD1|TRBV28
ASSLRGTVNTEAF
>.|TRBJ2-5|.|TRBV2
ASSDGAQETQY
>.|TRBJ1-2|.|TRBV28
ASSHEDSYYGYT
>.|TRBJ2-7|.|TRBV9
ASSVGGTAYEQY
>.|TRBJ2-1|.|TRBV19
ASSWGEGHNNEQF
>.|TRBJ2-6|TRBD1|TRBV10-2
ASRAGTGDGANVLT
>.|TRBJ2-5|.|TRBV19
ASSMNSYPGETQY
>.|TRBJ2-7|TRBD1|TRBV14
ASSLGQGSYEQY
>.|TRBJ2-7|.|TRBV4-3
ASSQSVNSNYEQY
>.|TRBJ1-6|.|TRBV5-6
ASSLEKSPLH
>.|TRBJ2-1|.|TRBV4-1
ASSQQHNEQF
>.|TRBJ2-3|.|TRBV4-1
ASRPNSEFGGTQY
>.|TRBJ1-1|.|TRBV6-1
ASSENVGTEAF
>.|TRBJ2-2|.|TRBV4-1
ASSQDSGELF
>.|TRBJ2-3|TRBD1|TRBV5-1
ASSFWTGTTDTQY
>.|TRBJ2-3|.|TRBV10-2
ASSEVRTDTQY
>.|TRBJ2-5|TRBD2|TRBV28
ASSPPPGLAEETQY
>.|TRBJ2-7|TRBD2|TRBV27
ASSLSSGSDEQY
>.|TRBJ1-4|.|TRBV4-1
ASSQVLWLNEKLF
>.|TRBJ1-2|TRBD1|TRBV14
ASRNSGTVYGYT
>.|TRBJ2-1|TRBD2|TRBV9
ASSISGRMHNEQF
>once|TRBJ2-3|TRBD2|TRBV28
ASATGAGGQY
>.|TRBJ1-1|.|TRBV13
ASSGYGEPNTEAF
>.|TRBJ2-1|.|TRBV27
ASSSHDAPFPLNNEQF
>once|TRBJ2-7|TRBD1|TRBV27
ASSIQGRSSYEQY
>.|TRBJ1-4|.|TRBV28
ASSFVWLANEKLF
>.|TRBJ1-2|.|TRBV7-2
ASSSLGALYGYT
>.|TRBJ2-7|TRBD2|TRBV5-6
ASSLAPGLVSYEQY
>.|TRBJ1-1|TRBD1|TRBV4-1
ASSKGQSYTEAF
>.|TRBJ1-5|.|TRBV19
ASSPGVSNQPQH
>.|TRBJ2-7|.|TRBV11-2
ASSSRDYEQY
>.|TRBJ1-1|.|TRBV19
ASSIAGLGTEAF